This TCR beta chain was sequenced for a study of blood T cell repertoires in COVID-19 (TCRdb year 2020). In terms of the full investigation: Samples from collaborators originated in the United States, Italy and Spain and spanned both the acute and convalescent phases of COVID-19. The material from the prospective study consisted of cDNA or gDNA derived from T cells, B-cell-depleted T cells, or PBMCs. Subjects who had been exposed to COVID-19, were actively infected with it, or had recovered from it provided the deeply sampled blood TCRbeta repertoires that made up the dataset. The repertoires were released in a freely available public database meant as a resource for research on the immune response to SARS-CoV-2. The samples were drawn from the first 160 participants of the ongoing ImmuneRACE study and from over 950 subjects provided by 6 global collaborators. A de-identified subject ID, COVID-19 status, age in years and sex were almost always included in the sample metadata. Where HLA class I and class II types were available, the types were taken from metadata supplied by the sample provider, not from assay-based typing. Study-level results and caveats: Clinical and demographic metadata were provided uncurated, with the amount varying by source and participant.

Worth noting for this clone: Its cognate antigen has yet to be identified. No qualities accompany the bases; no much larger clone lies one base away. Other DNA variants within this sample encode the same CDR3.

TCRbeta CDR3 regions were amplified from genomic DNA by means of the immunoSEQ Assay, a bias-controlled multiplex PCR. For the original study's pipeline: The number of nucleated cells in each sample was estimated by amplification of reference gene primers within the assay. Sequence reads were collapsed and filtered to measure the absolute abundance of every unique TCRbeta CDR3 rearrangement. For each sample, productive Simpson clonality was calculated as the square root of Simpson's diversity index across productive rearrangements. TCRdb's version of the immuneACCESS table is confined to in-frame rearrangements and falls short of the full clone set. An unresolved V gene accounts for under half of the shortfall where checked; the remainder is of unknown origin. V and J calls plus clone size are reproduced from that table; the DNA served to infer D and trimming. Across this sample there are some 380,000 clones, with 70% to 90% seen only once. The ten most abundant clones make up around 1.9% of the sample.

In the prospective study, participants were about 18 to 89 years old, resided in about two dozen geographic areas of the United States, and were enrolled through a virtual design. In the prospective study, participants were assigned to cohorts based on the clinical history participants reported in a screening survey and a study questionnaire. Mobile phlebotomists in the prospective study collected whole blood, serum and a nasopharyngeal or oropharyngeal swab from every participant. Participants in the prospective study had the option to provide additional blood draws and questionnaires over a roughly two-month period. Before DNA extraction, prospective study blood samples were shipped either frozen or at room temperature. From the cysteine through the phenylalanine, the CDR3 covers 15 amino acids. Of all the DNA, just the CDR3 is kept, 45 bases in frame from base 1. The germline V gene (reference sequence) specifies MNHEY as CDR1 and SMNVEV as CDR2. Trimming removed 5 bases from V and 0 bases from J, leaving 10 bases between the germline ends.

Sequencing was done on a sample of PBMCs or T cells enriched from blood (not recorded which). The rearranged chain carries TRBV27 and TRBJ1-4; perhaps TRBD1 is the D gene, with 6 bases matching. This receptor was taken from a woman in her thirties or forties with acute COVID-19. The sequenced DNA is TGTGCCAGCAGTACTAGGACAGCAACTAATGAAAAACTGTTTTTT. It specifies CASSTRTATNEKLFF.